Below, 8 T cell receptor beta chains from the same sample are listed, as sequenced in a study of shared clonotypes between healthy human individuals. Sequencing used immunoSEQ multiplex PCR; TCRdb keeps in-frame clones, though not all of them. The profile shows about 2.4 million clones, 80% to 95% of them singletons. Material for sequencing was naive CD4+ T cells from PBMCs. Subset here: CD45RA+ positively selected. The receptors shown here come from a young man in good health. Some clones in this sample may be carry-over from other donors' samples.

This rearrangement joins TRBV4-1 to TRBJ2-5, with 10 bases matching TRBD1. The J call could be wrong; TRBJ2-7 is a better fit for the DNA end. Germline values: CDR1 MGHRA, CDR2 YSYEKL. The CDR3 loop spans 15 amino acids. CDR3 amino acids: CASSQGQGAIYEQYF. CDR3 DNA: TGCGCCAGCAGCCAAGGACAGGGGGCGATCTACGAGCAGTACTTC.

V and J are TRBV18 and TRBJ1-5; 10 bases are a match to TRBD1. Germline V CDR1 and CDR2: KGHSH, LQKENI. The CDR3 spans 19 residues. V lost 3 bases to trimming and J lost 3 bases; unmatched junction nucleotides: 14. CDR3 nucleotides: TGTGCCAGCTCACCGACAGGGGGCCCCTTACAATTTCTCAATCAGCCCCAGCATTTT. Its translation: CASSPTGGPLQFLNQPQHF. The variable domain in full, completed from reference TRBV18 and TRBJ1-5, reads NAGVMQNPRHLVRRRGQEARLRCSPMKGHSHVYWYRQLPEEGLKFMVYLQKENIIDESGMPKERFSAEFPKEGPSILRIQQVVRGDSAAYFCASSPTGGPLQFLNQPQHFGDGTRLSIL.

The gene calls are TRBV11-2 and TRBJ2-7; perhaps D is TRBD1 or TRBD2 (6 bases each). Germline V CDR1 and CDR2: SGHAT, FQNNGV. Trimming stripped 7 bases from V and 6 bases from J, with 25 bases between. The CDR3 covers 16 residues. Here the CDR3 reads CASTPMWGAREGEQYF. The CDR3 DNA reads as TGTGCCAGCACCCCCATGTGGGGGGCGCGAGAAGGCGAGCAGTACTTC.

V usage is TRBV28 and J usage is TRBJ1-5; the match to TRBD1 covers 7 bases. With V trimmed by 4 bases and J by 0 bases, 15 bases remained unmatched. Germline lookup yields CDR1 MDHEN and CDR2 SYDVKM. This CDR3 comprises 19 residues. CDR3 in DNA: TGTGCCAGCAGTTCGTCCCCGGGACAGTGGGTGGTTAGCAATCAGCCCCAGCATTTT. It encodes CASSSSPGQWVVSNQPQHF.

The chain recombines TRBV5-5 with TRBJ1-1, with D maybe TRBD1 (5 bases). The CDR3 loop spans 14 amino acids. Per the germline V gene, CDR1 is SGHKS and CDR2 is YYEKEE (reference sequence). Between the trimmed V and J ends, which lost 5 bases and 4 bases, there was a span of 15 bases. The CDR3 sequence: CASSPTGGGTEAFF. CDR3 nucleotides: TGTGCCAGCAGTCCTACCGGGGGAGGCACTGAAGCTTTCTTT. Full variable domain (missing parts from reference TRBV5-5 and TRBJ1-1): DAGVTQSPTHLIKTRGQQVTLRCSPISGHKSVSWYQQVLGQGPQFIFQYYEKEERGRGNFPDRFSARQFPNYSSELNVNALLLGDSALYLCASSPTGGGTEAFFGQGTRLTVV.

V usage is TRBV6-1 and J usage is TRBJ1-1; the D is unclear. V was pared by 0 bases and J by 4 bases, with 12 bases between. The germline V gene has CDR1 MNHNS and CDR2 SASEGT. The CDR3 sequence is 15 residues long. The CDR3 reads CASSEALPRSTEAFF. In nucleotides, the CDR3 is TGTGCCAGCAGTGAAGCGCTTCCCCGGTCCACTGAAGCTTTCTTT.

The rearrangement links TRBV6-5 to TRBJ2-1, with D unclear. The CDR3 totals 12 residues. Looked up from germline, CDR1 is MNHEY and CDR2 is SVGAGI. V shed 2 bases and J shed 10 bases, with 9 bases lying between them. The CDR3 region is CASSYLYGEQFF. The CDR3, as DNA: TGTGCCAGCAGTTACCTCTATGGGGAGCAGTTCTTC.

This clone occurred once. The V and J genes are TRBV11-2 and TRBJ1-1; D ambiguous. The CDR3 length is 11 residues. The V and J ends lost 8 bases and 3 bases respectively, with 7 bases between them. Germline V gene data show CDR1 as SGHAT and CDR2 as FQNNGV. The CDR3 spells CASGSYTEAFF. CDR3 bases: TGTGCCAGCGGCAGCTACACTGAAGCTTTCTTT.